These 17 T cell receptor beta chains were sequenced from one sample in a study of T cells after yellow fever vaccination. MiXCR, run by TCRdb on the 5' RACE reads, gives a single entry per CDR3 protein. The table includes around 120,000 distinct CDR3 sequences, more than 5.5% detected once. The material was CD4+ T cells sorted from PBMCs, obtained about 49 days after the first yellow fever vaccination. These receptors originate from a man between 18 and 35 years old who received the YFV17D yellow fever vaccine.

This clonotype came up many times. This chain links TRBV20-1 with TRBJ1-6; 9 bases map to TRBD1. There are 14 residues in the CDR3. The V gene's germline CDR1 is DFQATT and CDR2 SNEGSKA (reference sequence). Trimming at V came to 3 bases and at J to 8 bases, leaving 5 bases not matched to a gene. The CDR3 sequence is CSARPGQGDSPLHF. CDR3 coding DNA: TGCAGTGCTAGGCCGGGACAGGGAGATTCACCCCTCCACTTT.

This clonotype occurred a few times. The chain is built from TRBV3-1 and TRBJ2-2; 7 bases align to TRBD1. The germline CDR1 and CDR2 sequences are LGHDT and YNNKEL (reference sequence). This CDR3 has 17 residues. With V trimmed by 8 bases and J by 0 bases, 12 bases remained unmatched. This CDR3 reads CASRRLTDRANTGELFF. The CDR3 DNA follows: TGTGCCAGCCGACGCCTCACTGACAGGGCGAACACCGGGGAGCTGTTTTTT.

J is TRBJ2-5 and V is TRBV5-6; D is possibly TRBD1 (6 bases). The CDR3 has 13 residues. Germline CDR1 is SGHDT and CDR2 is YYEEEE. V was shortened by 1 base and J by 4 bases, with 8 bases between the two germline ends. The CDR3 DNA reads as TGTGCCAGCAGCTTGACAGGGAGAGAGACCCAGTACTTC. Amino acid sequence: CASSLTGRETQYF.

This clonotype has at least ten counts. This chain uses TRBV7-2 with TRBJ2-5, with 13 bases identical to TRBD2. From germline, CDR1 is SGHTA and CDR2 FQGNSA. The CDR3 runs to 16 residues. Trimming cost V 5 bases and J 2 bases; bases outside gene matches: 5. The CDR3 reads CASSVTSGGNQETQYF. DNA of the CDR3: TGTGCCAGCAGCGTGACTAGCGGGGGGAATCAAGAGACCCAGTACTTC.

The chain combines TRBV10-3 with TRBJ2-5, with a possible D match to TRBD1 (5 bases). Germline values: CDR1 ENHRY, CDR2 SYGVKD. V lost 1 base and J lost 4, with 7 bases in between. CDR3 length equals 13 residues. The CDR3 bases are TGTGCCATCAGTGAGTGGCAGGGAGAGACCCAGTACTTC. It encodes CAISEWQGETQYF.

About this clonotype itself: A much larger clone differs from this one at a single base, so this may be a read error. The chain uses TRBV29-1 and TRBJ1-6; D unresolved. Per the germline V gene, CDR1 is SQVTM and CDR2 is ANQGSEA. The CDR3 consists of 13 residues. The CDR3 loop reads CSVAVSYNLPLHF. The CDR3 DNA sequence: TGCAGCGTTGCGGTGAGCTATAATTTACCCCTCCACTTT.

This clonotype was observed at least ten times. This sequence joins TRBV5-5 and TRBJ2-1; tentative D call: TRBD2 (5 bases). The germline V gene encodes CDR1 SGHKS and CDR2 YYEKEE (reference sequence). V was shortened by 1 base and J by 0 bases, with 8 bases between the two germline ends. The CDR3 contains 15 residues. This chain's CDR3 is CASSLLGSSYNEQFF. The DNA of the CDR3 is TGTGCCAGCAGCTTGCTAGGGAGCTCCTACAATGAGCAGTTCTTC.

This clonotype was observed many times. This chain joins TRBV11-2 and TRBJ1-1, with a weak D call TRBD1 (5 bases). Per germline, CDR1 SGHAT and CDR2 FQNNGV. This CDR3 comprises 13 residues. The ends were cut back, 2 bases at V and 6 bases at J, with 10 bases in the middle. CDR3 nucleotide sequence: TGTGCCAGCAGCTTATCAGGGAGGTCTGAAGCTTTCTTT. Encoded protein: CASSLSGRSEAFF.

Ten or more counts support this clonotype. The rearrangement joins TRBV12-3 or TRBV12-4 to TRBJ2-5; D may correspond to TRBD1 or TRBD2 (5 bases each). The length of the CDR3 is 12 residues. The V and J ends lost 3 bases and 9 bases respectively, with 11 bases between them. This CDR3 reads CASSFPMGAQYF. CDR3 sequence (DNA): TGTGCCAGCAGTTTCCCCATGGGGGCCCAGTACTTC.

This clonotype turned up a few times. V and J are TRBV21-1 and TRBJ2-7. TRBV21-1 is marked as a pseudogene. This CDR3 has 14 residues. Written as DNA, the CDR3 is TGTGCCAGCAGCACAGGGGATGGTCCCTACGAGCAGTACGTC. Amino acid sequence: CASSTGDGPYEQYV.

The table lists this clonotype with many counts. This chain connects TRBV3-1 to TRBJ1-2; D is perhaps TRBD1 (5 bases). The V and J ends lost 1 base and 7 bases respectively, with 13 bases between them. Germline CDR1 is LGHDT and CDR2 is YNNKEL (reference sequence). The length of the CDR3 is 14 residues. CDR3 amino acids: CASSQVTHGGGYTF. The CDR3 bases are TGTGCCAGCAGCCAAGTAACCCACGGGGGTGGCTACACCTTC.

There are many counts of this clonotype. V usage is TRBV3-1 and J usage is TRBJ1-6, with unresolved D. In germline, CDR1 is LGHDT, CDR2 YNNKEL (reference sequence). This CDR3 spans 14 amino acids. V lost 1 base, J lost 7 bases, and 8 bases lay in between. The CDR3 sequence is CASSQVGWNSPLHF. The CDR3 coding sequence is TGTGCCAGCAGCCAAGTTGGATGGAATTCACCCCTCCACTTT.

This clonotype appeared a few times. The chain carries TRBV5-6 and TRBJ2-6; D ambiguous. The CDR3 spans 15 residues. Germline CDR1 reads SGHDT; CDR2 reads YYEEEE. Trimming took 0 bases from V and 1 from J, leaving 5 bases between them. The CDR3 here is CASSLGDSGANVLTF. CDR3 DNA sequence: TGTGCCAGCAGCTTGGGGGATTCTGGGGCCAACGTCCTGACTTTC.

This clonotype was counted many times. J is TRBJ2-7 and V is TRBV10-2, with 12 nucleotides matching TRBD2. The CDR3 loop spans 15 amino acids. Germline trimming cut 6 bases from V and 2 bases from J; bases unmatched to any gene: 5. The germline CDR1 and CDR2 sequences are WSHSY and SAAADI. The CDR3 DNA reads TGCGCCAGCAGCTCTCTAGCGGGGGGGCCCTACGAGCAGTACTTC. This encodes CASSSLAGGPYEQYF.

There are many counts of this clonotype. The chain carries TRBV12-3 or TRBV12-4 and TRBJ2-7, with D possibly being TRBD2 (6 bases). The CDR3 runs 11 residues. Deletions cut 7 bases from V and 5 bases from J, with 9 bases between. Written as DNA, the CDR3 is TGTGCCAGCAAAGGCGGGAACGAGCAGTACTTC. Residues: CASKGGNEQYF.

This clonotype was seen at least ten times. CDR3 in amino acids: CASSLDQGLYTQYF. The CDR3 bases are TGTGCCAGCAGCTTGGATCAGGGTCTTTATACGCAGTATTTT. The chain combines TRBV7-2 with TRBJ2-3; perhaps TRBD1 as D (5 bases). V lost 3 bases and J lost 7, with 14 bases in between. The CDR3 loop spans 14 amino acids. The germline V gene encodes CDR1 SGHTA and CDR2 FQGNSA. Combining the CDR3 with reference TRBV7-2 and TRBJ2-3 gives the whole variable domain GAGVSQSPSNKVTEKGKDVELRCDPISGHTALYWYRQSLGQGLEFLIYFQGNSAPDKSGLPSDRFSAERTGGSVSTLTIQRTQQEDSAVYLCASSLDQGLYTQYFGPGTRLTVL.

This clonotype was seen many times. The chain employs TRBV20-1 and TRBJ2-1; 9 bases fit TRBD2. Germline CDR1 is DFQATT and CDR2 is SNEGSKA (reference sequence). The CDR3 loop spans 19 amino acids. The trim removed 3 bases at V and 3 bases at J, leaving 18 bases unmatched. The CDR3 region has the DNA TGCAGTGCTAGGAATCTAAATAGCGGGGGCAAAACCCACTACAATGAGCAGTTCTTC. It is translated as CSARNLNSGGKTHYNEQFF.